The 13 T cell receptor beta chains given below trace back to one sample, sequenced in a study of technical replicates of blood from a handful of donors. Clones were read by immunoSEQ multiplex PCR, and TCRdb kept only the in-frame ones, dropping some. This sample carries 79,000 or so clones, roughly 91% of them seen once, and the ten largest clones take about 0.4%. Sequenced: T cells isolated from PBMCs. These receptors were obtained from a human donor in good health.

The J gene is TRBJ2-7, the V gene TRBV5-1; the D gene is possibly TRBD1 (6 bases). The CDR3 is made up of 14 amino acids. V gave up 2 bases and J gave up 2 bases, with 11 bases separating them. Germline assignment: CDR1 SGHRS and CDR2 YFSETQ. The CDR3 spells CASSLDRRAYEQYF. Written as DNA, the CDR3 is TGCGCCAGCAGCTTAGACAGGCGTGCCTACGAGCAGTACTTC.

This clone was observed a handful of times. The chain employs TRBV10-3 and TRBJ2-5; TRBD2 aligns across 11 bases. Germline values: CDR1 ENHRY, CDR2 SYGVKD. The CDR3 has 16 residues. Trimming removed 6 bases from V and 0 bases from J; junction bases left unmatched: 6. This CDR3 is CAIRPSGRMYQETQYF. The CDR3 coding sequence is TGTGCCATCAGGCCTAGCGGGAGGATGTACCAAGAGACCCAGTACTTC.

The genes are TRBV4-1 and TRBJ2-3, with 16 bases matching TRBD2. After removal of 4 bases from V and 2 bases from J, the junction contained 3 bases not matched to a gene. The CDR3 sequence is 17 residues long. Germline CDR1 MGHRA, CDR2 YSYEKL. In nucleotides, the CDR3 is TGCGCCAGCAGCCTGGGACTAGCGGGGGGGTACACAGATACGCAGTATTTT. Translated: CASSLGLAGGYTDTQYF.

This clone came up once. The genes are TRBV6-6 and TRBJ1-2; TRBD1 agrees at 7 bases. Per the germline V gene, CDR1 is MNHNY and CDR2 is SVGAGI (reference sequence). Unmatched junction bases numbered 13, after V lost 7 bases and J lost 5 bases. The CDR3 is 15 amino acids. The DNA of the CDR3 is TGTGCCAGCACTAACTCCCGAGACAGGGCTTATGGCTACACCTTC. Amino acid sequence: CASTNSRDRAYGYTF.

The V and J genes are TRBV15 and TRBJ2-3, with 9 bases fitting TRBD2. Germline-derived CDR1 and CDR2 are LNHNV and YYDKDF (reference sequence). This CDR3 has 14 residues. Trimming took 8 bases from V and 4 from J; bases not matched to a gene: 7. CDR3 loop: CATEAGGYPDTQYF. The CDR3 region has the DNA TGTGCCACCGAGGCGGGAGGGTACCCAGATACGCAGTATTTT.

V gene TRBV5-1 combines with J gene TRBJ2-7, with D possibly TRBD1 on 5 matching bases. Germline CDR1 and CDR2: SGHRS and YFSETQ. The CDR3 runs to 14 residues. V dropped 0 bases and J dropped 4 bases, with 11 bases sitting between them. CDR3 nucleotide sequence: TGCGCCAGCAGCTTGGGGAACTACAGGTACGAGCAGTACTTC. Translating gives CASSLGNYRYEQYF.

V and J are TRBV28 and TRBJ1-5, with D possibly TRBD1 on 6 matching bases. The germline gives CDR1 MDHEN, CDR2 SYDVKM. V lost 11 bases and J lost 0, with 26 bases in between. The CDR3 runs to 18 residues. The CDR3 region is CALSDRRFSVGSNQPQHF. As DNA, the CDR3 is TGTGCCCTAAGTGACAGGCGGTTTTCCGTGGGTAGCAATCAGCCCCAGCATTTT. Drawing the rest from reference TRBV28 and TRBJ1-5, the complete variable domain is DVKVTQSSRYLVKRTGEKVFLECVQDMDHENMFWYRQDPGLGLRLIYFSYDVKMKEKGDIPEGYSVSREKKERFSLILESASTNQTSMYLCALSDRRFSVGSNQPQHFGDGTRLSIL.

CDR3 sequence: CASSASRSGNTIYF. In DNA form, the CDR3 reads TGTGCCAGCAGCGCGAGTAGATCTGGAAACACCATATATTTT. The chain joins TRBV27 to TRBJ1-3, with D unresolved. This CDR3 is built from 14 residues. Trimming took 6 bases from V and 1 from J, leaving 10 bases between them. The germline V gene has CDR1 MNHEY and CDR2 SMNVEV (reference sequence).

The rearrangement joins TRBV6-5 to TRBJ2-1; 9 nucleotides align to TRBD2. Looked up from germline, CDR1 is MNHEY and CDR2 is SVGAGI. There are 15 residues in the CDR3. V was clipped by 6 bases and J by 4 bases; unmatched bases: 7. The CDR3 DNA follows: TGTGCCAGCAGCCTGACTAGCGGAACTTACAATGAGCAGTTCTTC. This gives the protein CASSLTSGTYNEQFF.

This rearrangement joins TRBV6-5 to TRBJ2-3; 11 bases align to TRBD2. This CDR3 is built from 14 residues. The germline gives CDR1 MNHEY, CDR2 SVGAGI. After removal of 5 bases from V and 5 bases from J, the junction contained 3 bases not matched to a gene. This CDR3 reads CASSLGLAGDTQYF. The CDR3 coding sequence is TGTGCCAGCAGTCTAGGACTAGCGGGAGATACGCAGTATTTT.

This chain uses TRBV29-1 with TRBJ2-3; D remains ambiguous. The length of the CDR3 is 13 residues. Germline V gene lookup returns CDR1 SQVTM and CDR2 ANQGSEA. V was clipped by 5 bases and J by 2 bases, with 11 bases between them. The CDR3 DNA reads as TGCAGCGTTTTACATCAGTACACAGATACGCAGTATTTT. This codes for CSVLHQYTDTQYF.

This rearrangement joins TRBV5-1 to TRBJ2-7; 8 bases agree with TRBD2. Germline values: CDR1 SGHRS, CDR2 YFSETQ. CDR3 length: 13 residues. V was clipped by 2 bases and J by 4 bases; unmatched bases: 2. CDR3 amino acids: CASSFTSGYEQYF. The DNA of the CDR3 is TGCGCCAGCAGCTTCACTAGCGGTTACGAGCAGTACTTC.

This chain joins TRBV19 and TRBJ1-1, with D perhaps TRBD1 (5 bases). Trimming removed 3 bases from V and 6 bases from J, with 8 bases in between. There are 12 residues in the CDR3. The V gene's germline CDR1 is LNHDA and CDR2 SQIVND (reference sequence). CDR3 bases: TGTGCCAGTAGTATGGGGCTTTCTGAAGCTTTCTTT. Its protein is CASSMGLSEAFF.